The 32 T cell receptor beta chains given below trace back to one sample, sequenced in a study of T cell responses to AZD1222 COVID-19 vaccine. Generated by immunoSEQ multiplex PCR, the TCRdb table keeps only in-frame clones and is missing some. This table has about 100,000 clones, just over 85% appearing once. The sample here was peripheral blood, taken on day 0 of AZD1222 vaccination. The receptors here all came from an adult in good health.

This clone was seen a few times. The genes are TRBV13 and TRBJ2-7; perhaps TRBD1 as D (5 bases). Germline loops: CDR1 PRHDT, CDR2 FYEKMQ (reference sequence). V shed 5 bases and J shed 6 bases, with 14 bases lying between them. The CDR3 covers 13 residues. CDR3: CASSTGFSSEQYF. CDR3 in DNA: TGTGCCAGCAGCACAGGATTTAGCTCCGAGCAGTACTTC.

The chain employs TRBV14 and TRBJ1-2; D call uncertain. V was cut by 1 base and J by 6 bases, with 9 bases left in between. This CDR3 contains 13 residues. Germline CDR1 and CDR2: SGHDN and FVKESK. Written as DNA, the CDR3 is TGTGCCAGCAGCCAAGTTTTACGGGATGGCTACACCTTC. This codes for CASSQVLRDGYTF.

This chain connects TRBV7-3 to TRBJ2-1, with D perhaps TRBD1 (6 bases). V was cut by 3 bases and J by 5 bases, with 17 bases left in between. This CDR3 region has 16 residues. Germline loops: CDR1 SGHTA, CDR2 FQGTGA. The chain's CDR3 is CASSFRGPPYHNEQFF. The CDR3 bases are TGTGCCAGCAGCTTCAGGGGCCCTCCATACCACAATGAGCAGTTCTTC. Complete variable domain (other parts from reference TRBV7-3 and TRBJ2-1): GAGVSQTPSNKVTEKGKYVELRCDPISGHTALYWYRQSLGQGPEFLIYFQGTGAADDSGLPNDRFFAVRPEGSVSTLKIQRTERGDSAVYLCASSFRGPPYHNEQFFGPGTRLTVL.

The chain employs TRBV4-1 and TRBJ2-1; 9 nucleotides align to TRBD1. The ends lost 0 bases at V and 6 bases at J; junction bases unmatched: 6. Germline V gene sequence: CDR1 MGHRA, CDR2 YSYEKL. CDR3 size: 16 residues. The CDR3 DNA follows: TGCGCCAGCAGCCAAGATCCCGGGACAGGGTCCAATGAGCAGTTCTTC. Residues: CASSQDPGTGSNEQFF.

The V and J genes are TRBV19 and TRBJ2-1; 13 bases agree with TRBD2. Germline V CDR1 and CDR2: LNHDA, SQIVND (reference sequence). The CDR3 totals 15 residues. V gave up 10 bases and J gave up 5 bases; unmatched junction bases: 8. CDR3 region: CAIAQGLAGNNEQFF. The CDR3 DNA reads TGTGCCATCGCCCAGGGACTAGCGGGAAACAATGAGCAGTTCTTC. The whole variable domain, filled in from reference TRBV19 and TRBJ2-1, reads DGGITQSPKYLFRKEGQNVTLSCEQNLNHDAMYWYRQDPGQGLRLIYYSQIVNDFQKGDIAEGYSVSREKKESFPLTVTSAQKNPTAFYLCAIAQGLAGNNEQFFGPGTRLTVL.

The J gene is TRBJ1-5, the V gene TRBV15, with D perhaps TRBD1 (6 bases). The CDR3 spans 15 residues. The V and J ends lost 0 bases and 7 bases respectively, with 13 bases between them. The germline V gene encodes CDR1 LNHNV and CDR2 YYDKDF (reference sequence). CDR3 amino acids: CATSREWAGVQPQHF. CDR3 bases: TGTGCCACCAGCAGAGAGTGGGCAGGGGTCCAGCCCCAGCATTTT.

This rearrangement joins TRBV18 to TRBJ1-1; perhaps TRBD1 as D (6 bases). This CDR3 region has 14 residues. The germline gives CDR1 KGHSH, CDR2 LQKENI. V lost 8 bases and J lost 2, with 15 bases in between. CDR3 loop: CASTQNRDNTEAFF. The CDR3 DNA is TGTGCCAGCACACAAAACAGGGACAACACTGAAGCTTTCTTT.

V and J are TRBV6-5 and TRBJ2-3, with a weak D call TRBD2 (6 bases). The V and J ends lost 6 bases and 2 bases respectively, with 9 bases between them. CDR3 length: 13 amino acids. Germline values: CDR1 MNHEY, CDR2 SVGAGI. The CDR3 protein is CASSLAVTDTQYF. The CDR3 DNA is TGTGCCAGCAGCTTAGCGGTCACAGATACGCAGTATTTT.

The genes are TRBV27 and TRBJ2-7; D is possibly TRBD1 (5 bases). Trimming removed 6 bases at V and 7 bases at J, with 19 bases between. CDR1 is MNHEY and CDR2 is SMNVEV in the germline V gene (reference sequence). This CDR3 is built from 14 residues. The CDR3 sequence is CASSLQALPREQYF. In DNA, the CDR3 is TGTGCCAGCAGCTTACAGGCTCTCCCAAGGGAGCAGTACTTC.

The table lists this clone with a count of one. This chain's CDR3 is CASSLLRVGAFF. The DNA of the CDR3 is TGTGCCAGCAGTTTACTCCGGGTCGGAGCTTTCTTT. The V gene is TRBV28, the J gene TRBJ1-1, with D unclear. CDR3 size: 12 residues. Germline-derived CDR1 and CDR2 are MDHEN and SYDVKM. The ends were cut back, 2 bases at V and 10 bases at J, with 11 bases in the middle. Variable domain in full (rest from reference TRBV28 and TRBJ1-1): DVKVTQSSRYLVKRTGEKVFLECVQDMDHENMFWYRQDPGLGLRLIYFSYDVKMKEKGDIPEGYSVSREKKERFSLILESASTNQTSMYLCASSLLRVGAFFGQGTRLTVV.

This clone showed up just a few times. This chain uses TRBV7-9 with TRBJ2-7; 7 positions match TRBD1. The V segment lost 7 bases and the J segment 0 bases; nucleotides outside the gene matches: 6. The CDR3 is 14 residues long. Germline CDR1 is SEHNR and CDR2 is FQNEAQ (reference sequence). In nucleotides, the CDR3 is TGTGCCAGCACCGTACAGGGGCCCTCCTACGAGCAGTACTTC. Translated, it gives CASTVQGPSYEQYF.

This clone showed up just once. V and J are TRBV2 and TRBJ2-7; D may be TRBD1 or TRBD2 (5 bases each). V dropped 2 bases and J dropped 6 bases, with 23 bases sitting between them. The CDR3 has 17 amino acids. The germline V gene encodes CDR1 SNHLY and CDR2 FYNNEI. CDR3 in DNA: TGTGCCAGCAGTGAATCTTCAGGGACGCTCTTCGTAGTCGAGCAGTACTTC. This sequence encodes CASSESSGTLFVVEQYF.

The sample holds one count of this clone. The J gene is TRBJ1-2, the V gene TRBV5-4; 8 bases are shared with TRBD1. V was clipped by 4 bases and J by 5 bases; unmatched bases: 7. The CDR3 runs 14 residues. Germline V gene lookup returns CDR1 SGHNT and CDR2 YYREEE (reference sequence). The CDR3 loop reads CASSPDRALYGYTF. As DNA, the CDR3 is TGTGCCAGCAGCCCGGACAGGGCTTTGTATGGCTACACCTTC.

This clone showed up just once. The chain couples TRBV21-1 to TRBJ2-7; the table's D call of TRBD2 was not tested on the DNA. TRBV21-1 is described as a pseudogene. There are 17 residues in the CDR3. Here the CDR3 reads CASSPPLRLAVSYEQYF. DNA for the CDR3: TGTGCCAGCAGCCCCCCCCTGAGGCTAGCGGTCTCCTACGAGCAGTACTTC.

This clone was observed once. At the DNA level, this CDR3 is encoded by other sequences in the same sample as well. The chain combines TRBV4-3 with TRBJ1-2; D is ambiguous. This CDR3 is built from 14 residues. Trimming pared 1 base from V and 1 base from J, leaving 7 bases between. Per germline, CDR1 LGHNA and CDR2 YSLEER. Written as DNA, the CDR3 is TGCGCCAGCAGCCAAGCGGGGAGTAACTATGGCTACACCTTC. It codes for CASSQAGSNYGYTF.

The DNA for the CDR3 is TGCGCCAGCAGCCAAGAACCCTTAGGGATATCTGGAAACACCATATATTTT. This encodes CASSQEPLGISGNTIYF. The genes are TRBV4-3 and TRBJ1-3, with unresolved D. The germline V gene encodes CDR1 LGHNA and CDR2 YSLEER. V gave up 0 bases and J gave up 1 base, with 13 bases separating them. CDR3 size: 17 residues.

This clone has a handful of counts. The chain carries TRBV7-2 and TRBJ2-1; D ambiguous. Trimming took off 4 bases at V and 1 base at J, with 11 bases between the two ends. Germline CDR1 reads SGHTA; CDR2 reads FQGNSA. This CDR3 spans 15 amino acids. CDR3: CASSYDGLSYNEQFF. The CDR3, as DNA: TGTGCCAGCAGCTACGACGGCTTGTCCTACAATGAGCAGTTCTTC. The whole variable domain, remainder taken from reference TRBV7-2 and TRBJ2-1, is GAGVSQSPSNKVTEKGKDVELRCDPISGHTALYWYRQSLGQGLEFLIYFQGNSAPDKSGLPSDRFSAERTGGSVSTLTIQRTQQEDSAVYLCASSYDGLSYNEQFFGPGTRLTVL.

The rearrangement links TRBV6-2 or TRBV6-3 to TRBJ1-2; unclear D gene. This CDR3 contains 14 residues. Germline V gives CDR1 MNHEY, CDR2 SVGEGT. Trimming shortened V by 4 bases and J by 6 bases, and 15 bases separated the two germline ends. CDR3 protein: CASSFPREYDGYTF. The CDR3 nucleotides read TGTGCCAGCAGTTTCCCCCGGGAATACGATGGCTACACCTTC.

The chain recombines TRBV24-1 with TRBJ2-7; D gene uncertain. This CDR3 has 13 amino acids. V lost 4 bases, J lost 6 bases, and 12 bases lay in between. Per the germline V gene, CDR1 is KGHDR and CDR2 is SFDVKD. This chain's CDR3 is CATSDPPTGEQYF. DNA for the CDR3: TGTGCCACCAGTGACCCCCCGACCGGCGAGCAGTACTTC.

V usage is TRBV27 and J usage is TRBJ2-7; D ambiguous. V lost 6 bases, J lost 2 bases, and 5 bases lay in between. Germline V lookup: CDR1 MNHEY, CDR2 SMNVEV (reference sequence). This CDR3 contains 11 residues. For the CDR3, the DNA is TGTGCCAGCAGCACCCCCTACGAGCAGTACTTC. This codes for CASSTPYEQYF.

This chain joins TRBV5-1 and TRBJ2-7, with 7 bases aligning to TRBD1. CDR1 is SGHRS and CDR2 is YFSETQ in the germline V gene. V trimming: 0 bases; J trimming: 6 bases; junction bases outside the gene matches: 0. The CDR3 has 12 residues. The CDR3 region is CASSLDRGEQYF. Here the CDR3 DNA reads TGCGCCAGCAGCTTGGACAGGGGCGAGCAGTACTTC.

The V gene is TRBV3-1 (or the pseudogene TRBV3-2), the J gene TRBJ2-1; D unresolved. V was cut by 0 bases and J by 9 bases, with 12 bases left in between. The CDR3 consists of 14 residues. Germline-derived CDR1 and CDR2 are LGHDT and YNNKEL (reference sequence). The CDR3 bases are TGTGCCAGCAGCCAAGATTCTAGTCGGGCTGAGCAGTTCTTC. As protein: CASSQDSSRAEQFF.

The CDR3 loop reads CASTIQGIVGNSPLHF. The CDR3 DNA follows: TGTGCCAGCACTATACAGGGGATCGTAGGCAATTCACCCCTCCACTTT. The V call is TRBV2, the J call TRBJ1-6, with 7 bases fitting TRBD1. Germline V lookup: CDR1 SNHLY, CDR2 FYNNEI. The CDR3 is 16 amino acids. V was pared by 7 bases and J by 7 bases, with 13 bases of the junction left unmatched.

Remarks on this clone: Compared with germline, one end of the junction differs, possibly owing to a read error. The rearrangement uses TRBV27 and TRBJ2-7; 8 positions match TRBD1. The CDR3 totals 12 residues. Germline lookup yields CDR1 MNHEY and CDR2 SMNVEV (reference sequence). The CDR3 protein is CASSSPGTGFSF. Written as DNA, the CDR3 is TGTGCCAGCAGCTCCCCGGGGACAGGTTTCTCCTTC.

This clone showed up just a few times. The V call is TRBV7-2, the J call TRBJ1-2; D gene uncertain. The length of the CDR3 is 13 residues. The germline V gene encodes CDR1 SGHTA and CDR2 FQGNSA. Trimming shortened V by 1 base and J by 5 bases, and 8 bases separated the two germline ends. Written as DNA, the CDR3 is TGTGCCAGCAGCTTAGACGGGAGGTATGGCTACACCTTC. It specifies CASSLDGRYGYTF. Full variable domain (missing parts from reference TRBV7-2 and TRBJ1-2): GAGVSQSPSNKVTEKGKDVELRCDPISGHTALYWYRQSLGQGLEFLIYFQGNSAPDKSGLPSDRFSAERTGGSVSTLTIQRTQQEDSAVYLCASSLDGRYGYTFGSGTRLTVV.

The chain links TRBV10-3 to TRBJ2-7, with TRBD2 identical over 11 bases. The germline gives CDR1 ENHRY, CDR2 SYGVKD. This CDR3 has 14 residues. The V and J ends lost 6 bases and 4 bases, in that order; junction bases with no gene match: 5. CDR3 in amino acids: CAISRLAGTYEQYF. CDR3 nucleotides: TGTGCCATCAGCCGACTAGCGGGGACTTACGAGCAGTACTTC.

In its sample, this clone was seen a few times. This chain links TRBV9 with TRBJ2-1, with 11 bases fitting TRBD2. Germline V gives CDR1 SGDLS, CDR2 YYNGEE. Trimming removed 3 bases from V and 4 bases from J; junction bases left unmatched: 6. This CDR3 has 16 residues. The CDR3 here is CASSATSGNWYNEQFF. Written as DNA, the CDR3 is TGTGCCAGCAGCGCGACTAGCGGGAATTGGTACAATGAGCAGTTCTTC. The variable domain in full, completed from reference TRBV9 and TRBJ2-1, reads DSGVTQTPKHLITATGQRVTLRCSPRSGDLSVYWYQQSLDQGLQFLIQYYNGEERAKGNILERFSAQQFPDLHSELNLSSLELGDSALYFCASSATSGNWYNEQFFGPGTRLTVL.

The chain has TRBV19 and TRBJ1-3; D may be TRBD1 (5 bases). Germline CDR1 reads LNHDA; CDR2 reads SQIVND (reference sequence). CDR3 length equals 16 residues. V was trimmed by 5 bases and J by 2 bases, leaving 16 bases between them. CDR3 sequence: CASSASRTITGNTIYF. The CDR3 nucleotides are TGTGCCAGTAGTGCATCACGGACAATAACTGGAAACACCATATATTTT.

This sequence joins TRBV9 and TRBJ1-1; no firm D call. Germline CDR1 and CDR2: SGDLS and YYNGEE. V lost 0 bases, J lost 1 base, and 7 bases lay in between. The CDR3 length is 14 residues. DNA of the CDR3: TGTGCCAGCAGCGTAGTCACCTCGAACACTGAAGCTTTCTTT. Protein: CASSVVTSNTEAFF. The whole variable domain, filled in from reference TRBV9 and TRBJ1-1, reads DSGVTQTPKHLITATGQRVTLRCSPRSGDLSVYWYQQSLDQGLQFLIQYYNGEERAKGNILERFSAQQFPDLHSELNLSSLELGDSALYFCASSVVTSNTEAFFGQGTRLTVV.

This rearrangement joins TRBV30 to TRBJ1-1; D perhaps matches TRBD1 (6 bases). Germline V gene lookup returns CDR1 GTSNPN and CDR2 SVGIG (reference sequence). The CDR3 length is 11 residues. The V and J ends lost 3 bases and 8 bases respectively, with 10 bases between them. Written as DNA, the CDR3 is TGTGCCTGGAGCGCCCAGGGGGAAGCTTTCTTT. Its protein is CAWSAQGEAFF.

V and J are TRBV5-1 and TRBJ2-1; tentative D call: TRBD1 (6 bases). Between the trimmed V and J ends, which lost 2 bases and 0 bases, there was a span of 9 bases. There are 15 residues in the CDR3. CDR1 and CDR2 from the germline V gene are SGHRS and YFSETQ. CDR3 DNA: TGCGCCAGCAGCTTTGCAGGGGACTCCTACAATGAGCAGTTCTTC. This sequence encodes CASSFAGDSYNEQFF.

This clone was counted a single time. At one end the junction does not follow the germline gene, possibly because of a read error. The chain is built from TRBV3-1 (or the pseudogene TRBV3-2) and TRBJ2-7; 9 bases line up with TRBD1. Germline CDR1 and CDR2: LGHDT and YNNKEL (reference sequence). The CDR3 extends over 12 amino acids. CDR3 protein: CASSQGGQGWQF. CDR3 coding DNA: TGTGCCAGCAGCCAAGGGGGACAGGGCTGGCAGTTC.